These 32 T cell receptor beta chains were all obtained from the same sample, sequenced in a study of PD-1 blockade in classical Hodgkin lymphoma (dated by TCRdb to the early 2020s). Explained via the paper, the time point label denotes: cycle 2 day 1 (C2D1) of nivolumab. Relapse after autologous stem cell transplantation had occurred in all trial patients, and cohorts A, B and C were distinguished by prior brentuximab vedotin exposure. Library preparation was by the immunoSEQ multiplex PCR assay. TCRdb retrieved this table from immuneACCESS and kept in-frame rearrangements only. Not all clones are present; in checked studies, unresolved V genes account for under half, and no reason is known for the remainder. The table for this sample lists over 25,000 clones; approximately 80% of them were counted only once. In total, the top ten clones hold roughly 33% of the sample. The sequencing here drew on peripheral blood mononuclear cells (PBMCs), taken before the second cycle of nivolumab. The receptors here all came from a human donor with classical Hodgkin lymphoma.

V and J are TRBV27 and TRBJ2-1, with TRBD1 matching 10 bases. This CDR3 has 14 amino acids. V was clipped by 5 bases and J by 10 bases; unmatched bases: 8. Germline values: CDR1 MNHEY, CDR2 SMNVEV (reference sequence). The CDR3 region has the DNA TGTGCCAGCAGTCCCCGGGGGACAGGGGAAGAGCAGTTCTTC. Its translation is CASSPRGTGEEQFF.

This chain links TRBV7-3 with TRBJ2-2, with 7 bases matching TRBD1. CDR1 is SGHTA, CDR2 FQGTGA, per germline. V dropped 5 bases and J dropped 10; count of bases not matched to a gene: 10. The CDR3 totals 14 residues. DNA for the CDR3: TGTGCCAGCAGCCCGAACGGACAGGACTTGGAGCTGTTTTTT. Encoded protein: CASSPNGQDLELFF.

The DNA for the CDR3 is TGTGCCAGTAGTGTACAGGGGATCGGGAACACTGAAGCTTTCTTT. Amino acid sequence: CASSVQGIGNTEAFF. This chain connects TRBV19 to TRBJ1-1; 7 positions match TRBD1. Germline V gene sequence: CDR1 LNHDA, CDR2 SQIVND (reference sequence). CDR3 length equals 15 residues. V lost 5 bases and J lost 1; bases outside the gene matches: 7.

The chain uses TRBV4-2 and TRBJ1-1; D is possibly TRBD1 (6 bases). Trimming removed 3 bases at V and 6 bases at J, with 23 bases between. The CDR3 is made up of 17 amino acids. Germline V gene data show CDR1 as LGHNA and CDR2 as YNFKEQ. The CDR3 here is CASSHRVGQGQASEAFF. In DNA form, the CDR3 reads TGTGCCAGCAGCCACAGAGTAGGTCAGGGGCAAGCCTCTGAAGCTTTCTTT.

This chain connects TRBV4-2 to TRBJ1-5, with 7 bases identical to TRBD1. The CDR3 has 13 amino acids. J gave up 5 bases and V 4 bases, and 2 bases lay outside the gene matches. Germline V gene data show CDR1 as LGHNA and CDR2 as YNFKEQ. The DNA for the CDR3 is TGTGCCAGCAGCCGACAGGGTCATCAGCCCCAGCATTTT. Residues: CASSRQGHQPQHF.

This clone has only one observation. V and J are TRBV11-2 and TRBJ1-1, with D perhaps TRBD1 (5 bases). Trimming shortened V by 5 bases and J by 3 bases, and 22 bases separated the two germline ends. Germline lookup yields CDR1 SGHAT and CDR2 FQNNGV. The CDR3 sequence is 17 residues long. CDR3 in DNA: TGTGCCAGCAGCGCTAGAAAAAGGGGCTGGACCCACACTGAAGCTTTCTTT. This gives the protein CASSARKRGWTHTEAFF.

This chain joins TRBV13 and TRBJ1-1, with D uncertain. Trimming stripped 0 bases from V and 3 bases from J, with 11 bases between. Germline V lookup: CDR1 PRHDT, CDR2 FYEKMQ (reference sequence). CDR3 length: 15 amino acids. The CDR3 region has the DNA TGTGCCAGCAGCTTAGGTTCCGGGTCTTACACTGAAGCTTTCTTT. This sequence encodes CASSLGSGSYTEAFF.

The V call is TRBV7-9, the J call TRBJ2-7; D is unclear. The germline V and J ends were trimmed by 3 bases and 5 bases, with 8 bases remaining between them. The length of the CDR3 is 12 residues. Germline CDR1 is SEHNR and CDR2 is FQNEAQ (reference sequence). The DNA of the CDR3 is TGTGCCAGCAGCTTGGAGCTCCACGAGCAGTACTTC. The encoded protein is CASSLELHEQYF.

CDR3 nucleotides: TGCGCCAGCAGCAACAGCGCGGTGGAGACCCAGTACTTC. This encodes CASSNSAVETQYF. The chain couples TRBV5-1 to TRBJ2-5; D is undetermined. CDR1 is SGHRS and CDR2 is YFSETQ in the germline V gene. CDR3 size: 13 residues. Trimming stripped 4 bases from V and 5 bases from J, with 12 bases between.

This clone was detected only a few times. The chain uses TRBV6-5 and TRBJ1-2, with 8 nucleotides matching TRBD1. This CDR3 contains 11 residues. CDR1 MNHEY and CDR2 SVGAGI come from the germline V gene. Trimming cost V 6 bases and J 9 bases; bases outside gene matches: 3. CDR3 DNA sequence: TGTGCCAGCAGAGGACAGGGAAGCTACACCTTC. This translates into CASRGQGSYTF.

This clone is medium-sized by share. The rearrangement uses TRBV30 and TRBJ1-2; 10 bases agree with TRBD1. This CDR3 is 15 amino acids long. Germline CDR1 GTSNPN, CDR2 SVGIG (reference sequence). V lost 4 bases, J lost 6 bases, and 11 bases stayed unmatched. CDR3 nucleotides: TGTGCCTGGAAACTGAAGACAGGGGGCGCGGATGGCTACACCTTC. Its protein product is CAWKLKTGGADGYTF.

This chain uses TRBV19 with TRBJ2-1; maybe TRBD2 (6 bases). V was cut by 10 bases and J by 6 bases, with 16 bases left in between. Germline V gene data show CDR1 as LNHDA and CDR2 as SQIVND (reference sequence). The CDR3 length is 13 residues. Here the CDR3 reads CATSIPGGNEQFF. The CDR3 DNA reads as TGTGCCACCTCGATCCCCGGGGGCAATGAGCAGTTCTTC.

The V gene is TRBV5-4, the J gene TRBJ2-3; no clear D gene. V was cut by 0 bases and J by 2 bases, with 4 bases left in between. The CDR3 totals 13 residues. CDR1 and CDR2 (germline): SGHNT, YYREEE (reference sequence). CDR3 region: CASSLDFTDTQYF. In DNA, the CDR3 is TGTGCCAGCAGCTTGGACTTCACAGATACGCAGTATTTT.

CDR3 loop: CASSLVSNFAGELFF. The CDR3 DNA follows: TGTGCCAGCAGCTTAGTGTCTAACTTCGCCGGGGAGCTGTTTTTT. This chain uses TRBV7-2 with TRBJ2-2; the D is unclear. Germline V gene sequence: CDR1 SGHTA, CDR2 FQGNSA. V was shortened by 1 base and J by 6 bases, with 12 bases between the two germline ends. This CDR3 spans 15 amino acids.

This chain links TRBV9 with TRBJ2-1, with D perhaps matching TRBD1 or TRBD2 (5 bases each). V lost 3 bases and J lost 6, with 19 bases in between. This CDR3 has 16 amino acids. Per the germline V gene, CDR1 is SGDLS and CDR2 is YYNGEE. CDR3 bases: TGTGCCAGCAGCGACCCCGGGACCGGAGTCCGCAATGAGCAGTTCTTC. Its translation: CASSDPGTGVRNEQFF.

The rearrangement uses TRBV4-3 and TRBJ2-3; D uncertain. The V end was cut by 0 bases, the J end by 6 bases, with 13 bases between. Germline V lookup: CDR1 LGHNA, CDR2 YSLEER. The CDR3 runs to 15 residues. The CDR3 spells CASSQDRAVRDTQYF. The CDR3 bases are TGCGCCAGCAGCCAAGATCGGGCGGTTCGGGATACGCAGTATTTT.

The gene calls are TRBV18 and TRBJ1-1; D is ambiguous. Germline V gene sequence: CDR1 KGHSH, CDR2 LQKENI. The CDR3 is 12 residues long. V was clipped by 6 bases and J by 0 bases, with 5 bases between them. The CDR3 loop reads CASSVMNTEAFF. In nucleotides, the CDR3 is TGTGCCAGCTCCGTCATGAACACTGAAGCTTTCTTT. Combining the CDR3 with reference TRBV18 and TRBJ1-1 gives the whole variable domain NAGVMQNPRHLVRRRGQEARLRCSPMKGHSHVYWYRQLPEEGLKFMVYLQKENIIDESGMPKERFSAEFPKEGPSILRIQQVVRGDSAAYFCASSVMNTEAFFGQGTRLTVV.

This clone was observed a few times. The chain employs TRBV7-9 and TRBJ1-1, with D possibly matching TRBD1 (6 bases). The CDR3 runs to 14 residues. CDR1 and CDR2 from the germline V gene are SEHNR and FQNEAQ (reference sequence). V dropped 3 bases and J dropped 3 bases, with 11 bases sitting between them. The CDR3 is CASSFQGMDTEAFF. The DNA for the CDR3 is TGTGCCAGCAGCTTTCAGGGGATGGACACTGAAGCTTTCTTT.

Note on this clone: Mismatch with germline at one junction end may stem from a read error. The chain combines TRBV2 with TRBJ2-6; D uncertain. The CDR3 extends over 18 amino acids. CDR1 is SNHLY, CDR2 FYNNEI, per germline. As DNA, the CDR3 is TGTGCCAGCAGTAACATAGGTTACCGATCAAAGTCGGGCCAACGTCCTGACTTC. Translation: CASSNIGYRSKSGQRPDF.

The chain has TRBV11-3 and TRBJ2-7; D gene ambiguous. CDR1 is SGHNT, CDR2 YENEEA, per germline. The CDR3 spans 12 residues. V lost 3 bases to trimming and J lost 2 bases, with 5 bases between them. The DNA of the CDR3 is TGTGCCAGCAGCTTCTTACCCTACGAGCAGTACTTC. This sequence encodes CASSFLPYEQYF.

The sample holds one count of this clone. V usage is TRBV7-2 and J usage is TRBJ1-3, with D perhaps TRBD1 (6 bases). The CDR3 runs 14 residues. V shed 5 bases and J shed 4 bases, with 12 bases lying between them. Germline CDR1 is SGHTA and CDR2 is FQGNSA. The CDR3 DNA reads TGTGCCAGCAGCGCGACAGGCCCCGGAAACACCATATATTTT. Protein sequence: CASSATGPGNTIYF.

V and J are TRBV5-1 and TRBJ1-1, with D unclear. The germline CDR1 and CDR2 sequences are SGHRS and YFSETQ. With 3 bases removed from V and 5 bases from J, the gap between germline ends came to 11 bases. The length of the CDR3 is 13 residues. The CDR3 DNA is TGCGCCAGCAGCTCCCAGGTGGCAACTGAAGCTTTCTTT. This gives the protein CASSSQVATEAFF. The whole variable domain, filled in from reference TRBV5-1 and TRBJ1-1, reads KAGVTQTPRYLIKTRGQQVTLSCSPISGHRSVSWYQQTPGQGLQFLFEYFSETQRNKGNFPGRFSGRQFSNSRSEMNVSTLELGDSALYLCASSSQVATEAFFGQGTRLTVV.

J is TRBJ1-2 and V is TRBV7-9; D uncertain. Germline lookup yields CDR1 SEHNR and CDR2 FQNEAQ (reference sequence). The CDR3 extends over 14 amino acids. Trimming took off 3 bases at V and 4 bases at J, with 12 bases between the two ends. This CDR3 is CASSLGTVFYGYTF. In nucleotides, the CDR3 is TGTGCCAGCAGCTTGGGAACCGTCTTCTATGGCTACACCTTC.

The chain combines TRBV7-2 with TRBJ1-2; D is perhaps TRBD1 (5 bases). The CDR3 covers 15 residues. CDR1 is SGHTA, CDR2 FQGNSA, per germline. The germline V and J ends were trimmed by 1 base and 5 bases, with 14 bases remaining between them. For the CDR3, the DNA is TGTGCCAGCAGCTTAGTTCCCGATGGGGGGTATGGCTACACCTTC. Residues: CASSLVPDGGYGYTF.

V usage is TRBV28 and J usage is TRBJ1-1; D may be TRBD1 (5 bases). CDR3 length equals 12 residues. Germline V gives CDR1 MDHEN, CDR2 SYDVKM. V was cut by 5 bases and J by 9 bases, with 13 bases left in between. For the CDR3, the DNA is TGTGCCAGCAGTGGGGGGATTGTAAAAGCTTTCTTT. Amino acid sequence: CASSGGIVKAFF.

The chain carries TRBV18 and TRBJ1-6; D unresolved. Germline assignment: CDR1 KGHSH and CDR2 LQKENI. V lost 3 bases and J lost 9, with 15 bases in between. There are 15 residues in the CDR3. The CDR3 nucleotides are TGTGCCAGCTCACCGCCAGGCGACCCACTTTCACCCCTCCACTTT. It translates to CASSPPGDPLSPLHF.

V gene TRBV19 combines with J gene TRBJ1-6; D gene uncertain. Trimming pared 5 bases from V and 6 bases from J, leaving 11 bases between. This CDR3 spans 14 amino acids. From germline, CDR1 is LNHDA and CDR2 SQIVND (reference sequence). Here the CDR3 DNA reads TGTGCCAGTAGTCTGAGAGTGGGTAATTCACCCCTCCACTTT. It translates to CASSLRVGNSPLHF.

The chain uses TRBV5-6 and TRBJ2-3, with 8 bases lining up with TRBD1. The CDR3 covers 17 residues. CDR1 and CDR2 (germline): SGHDT, YYEEEE. J lost 3 bases, V lost 1 base, and 10 bases had no gene match. CDR3: CASSLLAGGDGTDTQYF. The CDR3 DNA reads as TGTGCCAGCAGCTTGTTGGCAGGGGGCGACGGAACAGATACGCAGTATTTT.

The genes are TRBV4-2 and TRBJ1-5; 9 bases line up with TRBD1. Looked up from germline, CDR1 is LGHNA and CDR2 is YNFKEQ. CDR3 length equals 15 residues. The ends lost 2 bases at V and 4 bases at J; junction bases unmatched: 3. The CDR3 spells CASSQPGQGNQPQHF. The CDR3 nucleotides are TGTGCCAGCAGCCAACCGGGACAGGGAAATCAGCCCCAGCATTTT.

This chain uses TRBV4-3 with TRBJ2-6, with D perhaps matching TRBD1 or TRBD2 (6 bases each). The CDR3 extends over 17 amino acids. Germline V gene sequence: CDR1 LGHNA, CDR2 YSLEER. Trimming pared 4 bases from V and 4 bases from J, leaving 17 bases between. The CDR3 DNA follows: TGCGCCAGCAGCCTTGTTTGGGGGGCGCAAGGGGCCAACGTCCTGACTTTC. Residues: CASSLVWGAQGANVLTF.

This chain uses TRBV18 with TRBJ1-6; maybe TRBD1 (5 bases). CDR3 size: 14 residues. The germline V gene encodes CDR1 KGHSH and CDR2 LQKENI. V shed 3 bases and J shed 10 bases, with 13 bases lying between them. As DNA, the CDR3 is TGTGCCAGCTCACCGTCCCGAGGGGACTCACCCCTCCACTTT. Amino acids: CASSPSRGDSPLHF. The variable domain in full, with the rest retrieved from reference TRBV18 and TRBJ1-6, is NAGVMQNPRHLVRRRGQEARLRCSPMKGHSHVYWYRQLPEEGLKFMVYLQKENIIDESGMPKERFSAEFPKEGPSILRIQQVVRGDSAAYFCASSPSRGDSPLHFGNGTRLTVT.

The rearrangement links TRBV18 to TRBJ1-1; TRBD1 matches at 8 bases. Per germline, CDR1 KGHSH and CDR2 LQKENI. With 2 bases clipped from V and 6 bases from J, the junction kept 5 bases outside the gene matches. The CDR3 runs 14 residues. The CDR3 loop reads CASSPSDREAEAFF. CDR3 in DNA: TGTGCCAGCTCACCATCGGACAGGGAGGCTGAAGCTTTCTTT.